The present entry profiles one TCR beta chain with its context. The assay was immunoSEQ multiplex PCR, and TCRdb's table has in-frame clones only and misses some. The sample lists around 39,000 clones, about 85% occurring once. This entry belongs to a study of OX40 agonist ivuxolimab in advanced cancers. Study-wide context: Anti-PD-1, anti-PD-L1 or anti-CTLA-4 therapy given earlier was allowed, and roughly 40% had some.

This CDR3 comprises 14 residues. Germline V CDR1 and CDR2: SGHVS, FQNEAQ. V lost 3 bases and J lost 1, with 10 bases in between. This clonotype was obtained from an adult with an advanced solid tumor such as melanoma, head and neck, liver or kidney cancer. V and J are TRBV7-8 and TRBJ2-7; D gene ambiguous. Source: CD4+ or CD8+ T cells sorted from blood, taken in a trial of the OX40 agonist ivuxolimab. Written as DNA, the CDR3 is TGTGCCAGCAGCTTTACCCCGTCTTCCTACGAGCAGTACTTC. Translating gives CASSFTPSSYEQYF.